This entry features one T cell receptor (beta chain) sequence. No antigen is known for it. This entry is derived from a study of T cells expressing NK-cell markers. The overall study: Sorted CD3+CD56-NKG2C+, CD3+CD56+NKG2C+ and CD3+CD56+NKG2C- T cells supplied the TCR beta repertoires. One of the eight sequenced donors was seronegative, whereas the other seven were HCMV-seropositive.

TCRdb re-called the 5' RACE reads and gives one entry per CDR3 protein, without DNA. Its table records about 550,000 distinct CDR3 sequences. General observations from the study: Whether expanded NKG2C+ T cell clones were HCMV-specific remained unclear.

Sequences were obtained from blood T cells: a sorted CD56 or NKG2C T cell subset, CD4+ or CD8+ T cells, or bulk PBMC T cells (not recorded which). The receptor was isolated from a man in his late teens or twenties in good health.

CDR3 protein: CASNDRGLSGELFF. The genes are TRBV5-6 and TRBJ2-2; TCRdb reports TRBD1, a call that lacks DNA to check it against. CDR1 and CDR2 (germline): SGHDT, YYEEEE. The CDR3 has 14 residues.